This T cell receptor beta chain is from a study of OX40 agonist ivuxolimab in advanced cancers. As for the study more broadly: The costimulatory receptor OX40 (CD134) was targeted by ivuxolimab, a fully human IgG2 agonistic monoclonal antibody. Among the 52 dose-escalation patients, around 20 had hepatocellular carcinoma, 15 or so melanoma, 9 renal cell carcinoma and 9 head and neck cancer. Partial responses occurred in three dose-escalation patients: two with cutaneous melanoma and one with hepatocellular carcinoma. Prior anti-PD-1, anti-PD-L1 or anti-CTLA-4 therapy was permitted, and 40% of dose-escalation patients had received checkpoint inhibitors. Intravenous ivuxolimab was administered to patients every 2 weeks at six dose levels: 0.01, 0.1, 0.3, 1.5, 3 and 10 mg/kg. Peripheral TCRbeta sequencing was intended to test whether TCR sequence diversity was altered and clonal T-cell expansion was caused by ivuxolimab. In the dose-escalation cohort, around four fifths of patients were male, and the mean age was around 60 years, with a range of roughly 20 to 80. The paper covers the monotherapy dose-escalation part of the phase I ivuxolimab trial, which included N = 52 patients.

Note on this clone: It lacks a known antigen. It has no much larger one-base neighbor in the sample; base qualities were not kept.

Summary of the overall study and its limitations: Low levels of normalized T-cell clonal expansion were also shown by some nonresponding patients. Which antigens the clonally expanded peripheral T cells were specific for was not determined. In partial responders in the 0.1-3.0 mg/kg groups, normalized peripheral clonal expansion was found to be among the lowest, especially among CD8+ T cells. At doses from 0.1 to 3.0 mg/kg, clonal expansion was seen in both CD4+ and CD8+ blood T cells between baseline and week 6. After ivuxolimab, CD8+ T cells had more expanded clones than CD4+ T cells on average.

The trial excluded patients who had a history of autoimmune disease or were on systemic immunosuppression. Peripheral blood for TCR sequencing was collected from all dose cohorts at baseline, on cycle 4 day 1, and on cycle 7 day 1. The samples were drawn from a first-in-human, open-label, multicenter phase I dose-escalation trial of ivuxolimab. The trial enrolled adults with locally advanced or metastatic head and neck squamous cell, hepatocellular, melanoma or renal cell carcinoma. Before TCR sequencing, CD4+ T cells and CD8+ T cells from peripheral blood were sorted into separate populations. Genomic DNA was extracted from sorted cells for sequencing of the TCRbeta CDR3 region. TCRbeta CDR3 regions were sequenced using the immunoSEQ Assay. TCRdb limited this immuneACCESS table to in-frame rearrangements with V and J called. A share of clones is missing; checked studies link under half to unresolved V genes, and the rest is unexplained. This sample lists 70,000 or so clones; about 91% were detected once. The ten top clones hold approximately 2.1% of the sample.

The sample consisted of CD4+ or CD8+ T cells sorted from blood, taken in a trial of the OX40 agonist ivuxolimab. The clonotype was recovered from an adult with an advanced solid tumor such as melanoma, head and neck, liver or kidney cancer.

The CDR3 region reads CASSLANYNEQFF. In nucleotides, the sequence is TGCGCCAGCAGCTTGGCGAACTACAATGAGCAGTTCTTC. Recombination joined TRBV5-1 with TRBJ2-1, with the D gene too uncertain to name. The junction carries 4 bases between V and J, which are trimmed by 0 bases and 3 bases respectively. CDR1 and CDR2 were assigned from the germline V gene as SGHRS and YFSETQ. Including cysteine and phenylalanine, the CDR3 has 13 amino acids. Of all the DNA, just the CDR3 is kept, 39 bases in frame from base 1.